This TCR beta chain was retrieved from a study of T cells expressing NK-cell markers. At the level of the study: TCR beta repertoires came from sorted CD3+CD56+NKG2C+, CD3+CD56+NKG2C- and CD3+CD56-NKG2C+ T cells. There were seven HCMV-seropositive donors and one seronegative donor among the eight sequenced.

The CDR3 is 15 residues long. Germline V gene lookup returns CDR1 MGHDK and CDR2 SYGVNS. It was by 5'RACE template switching with UMIs that TCR beta cDNA was made. Reprocessing the 5' RACE reads, TCRdb reports a single entry for every CDR3 protein and omits DNA. Recorded for this sample: some 150,000 distinct CDR3 sequences. Study findings and constraints: One observes that, in several donors, these clonotypes were also the leading ones within the CD3+CD56-NKG2C+ fraction.

On this clonotype itself: Its antigen remains unidentified.

The origin of this receptor is a man between 18 and 29 years old in good health. The chain uses TRBV25-1 and TRBJ2-7; TCRdb outputs TRBD1, but without DNA this stays unchecked. Specimen: blood T cells: a sorted CD56 or NKG2C T cell subset, CD4+ or CD8+ T cells, or bulk PBMC T cells (not recorded which). CDR3 in amino acids: CASSDPDRGVYEQYF.